Listed here are 8 T cell receptor beta chains from one sample, sequenced in a study of neurological immune-mediated disorders. TCRdb itself ran the 5' RACE reads through MiXCR, one entry per CDR3 protein. The profile shows more than 50,000 distinct CDR3 sequences, 3% to 5% of them singletons. The source material was PBMCs. These receptors originate from a man younger than 40 with multiple sclerosis.

V usage is TRBV20-1 and J usage is TRBJ1-4; perhaps TRBD1 as D (5 bases). The V gene's germline CDR1 is DFQATT and CDR2 SNEGSKA (reference sequence). CDR3 length equals 12 residues. V lost 3 bases to trimming and J lost 5 bases, with 7 bases between them. CDR3 DNA: TGCAGTGCTAGGACAGAGAATGAAAAACTGTTTTTT. Translating gives CSARTENEKLFF.

This clonotype was observed many times. CDR3 protein: CSASWVSNEQFF. DNA for the CDR3: TGCAGTGCTAGCTGGGTGTCCAATGAGCAGTTCTTC. This rearrangement joins TRBV20-1 to TRBJ2-1, with unresolved D. V lost 3 bases, J lost 6 bases, and 9 bases lay in between. In germline, CDR1 is DFQATT, CDR2 SNEGSKA (reference sequence). The CDR3 is made up of 12 amino acids.

This clonotype was counted at least ten times. This rearrangement joins TRBV6-5 to TRBJ1-6, with unresolved D. Germline CDR1 is MNHEY and CDR2 is SVGAGI. The CDR3 is 14 residues long. Trimming cost V 0 bases and J 7 bases, with 7 bases left between them. The CDR3 reads CASSYSSGNSPLHF. The CDR3 region has the DNA TGTGCCAGCAGTTACTCGTCGGGGAATTCACCCCTCCACTTT.

This clonotype was detected ten times or more. The chain uses TRBV29-1 and TRBJ2-1, with TRBD2 identical over 9 bases. This CDR3 contains 13 residues. The J segment lost 9 bases and the V segment lost 4 bases, leaving 7 bases of the junction unmatched. CDR1 is SQVTM and CDR2 is ANQGSEA in the germline V gene. CDR3 protein: CSVGASGDFEQFF. For the CDR3, the DNA is TGCAGCGTTGGTGCTAGCGGGGATTTTGAGCAGTTCTTC.

This clonotype was seen many times. The rearrangement joins TRBV7-9 to TRBJ2-1; D remains unclear. Trimming removed 1 base from V and 5 bases from J, with 9 bases in between. Germline V CDR1 and CDR2: SEHNR, FQNEAQ (reference sequence). The CDR3 is 14 amino acids. The CDR3 is CASSLVFVDNEQFF. For the CDR3, the DNA is TGTGCCAGCAGCTTAGTCTTCGTCGACAATGAGCAGTTCTTC.

This clonotype has ten or more counts. The V call is TRBV12-3 or TRBV12-4, the J call TRBJ2-7; 12 bases fit TRBD2. V shed 8 bases, J shed 3 bases, and the junction held 2 bases outside the gene matches. The CDR3 is made up of 13 amino acids. In DNA form, the CDR3 reads TGTGCCAGCCGGACTAGCGGGAACTACGAGCAGTACTTC. Translation gives CASRTSGNYEQYF.

In this sample, this clonotype turned up many times. The rearrangement joins TRBV4-1 to TRBJ1-5; perhaps TRBD1 as D (6 bases). The V and J ends lost 5 bases and 6 bases respectively, with 11 bases between them. This CDR3 comprises 13 residues. Germline V gene lookup returns CDR1 MGHRA and CDR2 YSYEKL. The DNA for the CDR3 is TGCGCCAGCAGCAGTACAGGGTTTCAGCCCCAGCATTTT. Translation: CASSSTGFQPQHF.

This clonotype was recorded at least ten times. The rearrangement joins TRBV25-1 to TRBJ2-1; D unresolved. Trimming pared 2 bases from V and 2 bases from J, leaving 22 bases between. The germline CDR1 and CDR2 sequences are MGHDK and SYGVNS. This CDR3 contains 19 residues. CDR3 in DNA: TGTGCCAGCAGTGAAGGCGGAAGGCAGGCCCGAAGTACCTACAATGAGCAGTTCTTC. This sequence encodes CASSEGGRQARSTYNEQFF.